Listed here are 14 T cell receptor beta chains from one sample, sequenced in a study of T-cell memory formation after mild COVID-19. TCRdb analysed the 5' RACE reads with MiXCR anew, one entry per CDR3 protein. The sample includes almost 250,000 distinct CDR3 sequences, about 16% seen only once; the top ten take 2.1%. The sequenced sample consisted of PBMCs or a T cell subset sorted from them (not recorded which). Receptor source: an adult woman who had mild COVID-19 (a few samples of this study predate the infection). Cell type and time point are not known.

The CDR3 sequence: CAISWGDLNTEAFF. The CDR3, as DNA: TGTGCCATCAGTTGGGGGGATCTTAACACTGAAGCTTTCTTT. The chain recombines TRBV10-3 with TRBJ1-1; possible D gene TRBD1, 5 bases. CDR1 is ENHRY, CDR2 SYGVKD, per germline. Trimming removed 5 bases at V and 2 bases at J, with 12 bases between. This CDR3 has 14 amino acids.

This chain joins TRBV25-1 and TRBJ1-5, with D possibly being TRBD1 (6 bases). This CDR3 is 14 amino acids long. Between the trimmed V and J ends, which lost 5 bases and 7 bases, there was a span of 15 bases. Germline loops: CDR1 MGHDK, CDR2 SYGVNS. The CDR3 reads CASSMAGTFQPQHF. Written as DNA, the CDR3 is TGTGCCAGCAGTATGGCCGGGACATTCCAGCCCCAGCATTTT.

This clonotype showed up just a few times. The rearrangement links TRBV5-6 to TRBJ2-1; no clear D. The V end was cut by 5 bases, the J end by 12 bases, with 18 bases between. Germline loops: CDR1 SGHDT, CDR2 YYEEEE. The CDR3 is 13 amino acids. The CDR3 reads CASSSLLPDRQFF. The CDR3 bases are TGTGCCAGCAGTTCTCTTCTACCAGATCGGCAGTTCTTC.

This clonotype appeared a few times. V is TRBV29-1 and J is TRBJ2-7, with 15 bases identical to TRBD2. The junction had 12 bases not matched to a gene; V was cut back by 3 bases and J by 6 bases. This CDR3 comprises 17 residues. Germline CDR1 is SQVTM and CDR2 is ANQGSEA. In DNA, the CDR3 is TGCAGCGTTGAGCGGGGACTAGCGGGAGGAGGGGGAACCGAGCAGTACTTC. Its translation is CSVERGLAGGGGTEQYF.

Ten or more counts support this clonotype. In DNA, the CDR3 is TGCGCCAGCAGCATAAATCCGGGACACCCCAATGGCTACACCTTC. It encodes CASSINPGHPNGYTF. The V and J genes are TRBV5-1 and TRBJ1-2; D possibly corresponds to TRBD1 (6 bases). Looked up from germline, CDR1 is SGHRS and CDR2 is YFSETQ. This CDR3 is built from 15 residues. The V gene lost 4 bases and the J gene lost 6 bases, with 19 bases spanning the gap. Full variable domain (outside the CDR3, taken from reference TRBV5-1 and TRBJ1-2): KAGVTQTPRYLIKTRGQQVTLSCSPISGHRSVSWYQQTPGQGLQFLFEYFSETQRNKGNFPGRFSGRQFSNSRSEMNVSTLELGDSALYLCASSINPGHPNGYTFGSGTRLTVV.

Only a few counts were recorded for this clonotype. The genes are TRBV7-6 and TRBJ2-7, with a possible D match to TRBD2 (5 bases). The V gene's germline CDR1 is SGHVS and CDR2 FNYEAQ. The CDR3 covers 16 residues. V lost 2 bases, J lost 2 bases, and 16 bases lay in between. CDR3 sequence reads: CASSLITGSRAYEQYF. The CDR3 coding sequence is TGTGCCAGCAGCTTAATTACCGGGTCGAGGGCCTACGAGCAGTACTTC.

This clonotype was detected a few times. This chain uses TRBV20-1 with TRBJ2-7, with 8 bases that match TRBD2. The CDR3 loop spans 14 amino acids. Trimming took 1 base from V and 5 from J; bases not matched to a gene: 7. Germline CDR1 and CDR2: DFQATT and SNEGSKA (reference sequence). The chain's CDR3 is CSARGSGSKDEQYF. The CDR3 DNA reads TGCAGTGCTAGAGGGAGCGGGAGCAAGGACGAGCAGTACTTC.

The V gene is TRBV6-5, the J gene TRBJ2-7, with 9 bases identical to TRBD1. This CDR3 comprises 14 residues. With 4 bases clipped from V and 5 bases from J, the junction kept 6 bases outside the gene matches. In germline, CDR1 is MNHEY, CDR2 SVGAGI. CDR3 DNA: TGTGCCAGCAGTTGGGAACAGGGGGCGGACGAGCAGTACTTC. This codes for CASSWEQGADEQYF.

Only a few counts were recorded for this clonotype. This sequence joins TRBV6-2 or TRBV6-3 and TRBJ2-1; tentatively, D is TRBD2 (7 bases). Looked up from germline, CDR1 is MNHEY and CDR2 is SVGEGT. With 6 bases removed from V and 4 bases from J, the gap between germline ends came to 16 bases. The CDR3 is 15 amino acids. CDR3 in DNA: TGTGCCAGCAGGGGGGCTAGCGGCGGGTACAATGAGCAGTTCTTC. The encoded protein is CASRGASGGYNEQFF.

The gene calls are TRBV19 and TRBJ2-5; 8 nucleotides line up with TRBD1. After removal of 5 bases from V and 7 bases from J, the junction contained 12 bases not matched to a gene. Germline CDR1 is LNHDA and CDR2 is SQIVND (reference sequence). The CDR3 is made up of 15 amino acids. DNA of the CDR3: TGTGCCAGTAGTCCTGGGACAGGCCCCGCCAGGACCCAGTACTTC. It codes for CASSPGTGPARTQYF.

This clonotype has just a few counts. This chain uses TRBV5-4 with TRBJ2-1; 8 bases are a match to TRBD2. The CDR3 totals 16 residues. Looked up from germline, CDR1 is SGHNT and CDR2 is YYREEE (reference sequence). V lost 4 bases to trimming and J lost 9 bases; unmatched junction nucleotides: 15. In nucleotides, the CDR3 is TGTGCCAGCAGCCGTTCCCGGGCGGGAGGTTCAAGTGAGCAGTTCTTC. Translating it yields CASSRSRAGGSSEQFF.

This clonotype has a handful of counts. The rearrangement links TRBV20-1 to TRBJ2-5, with D perhaps matching TRBD1 (5 bases). CDR3 length: 15 residues. The germline CDR1 and CDR2 sequences are DFQATT and SNEGSKA (reference sequence). The ends were cut back, 0 bases at V and 1 base at J, with 12 bases in the middle. CDR3 residues: CSARDGADSQETQYF. In nucleotides, the CDR3 is TGCAGTGCTAGAGATGGGGCAGACTCCCAAGAGACCCAGTACTTC.

V usage is TRBV4-1 and J usage is TRBJ2-3; D gene uncertain. This CDR3 has 15 residues. Germline V gene sequence: CDR1 MGHRA, CDR2 YSYEKL. V was clipped by 4 bases and J by 3 bases, with 14 bases between them. The CDR3 region is CASSPQERKTDTQYF. Here the CDR3 DNA reads TGCGCCAGCAGCCCACAAGAACGCAAAACAGATACGCAGTATTTT.

The chain carries TRBV19 and TRBJ2-7, with TRBD1 matching 7 bases. J lost 3 bases, V lost 5 bases, and 4 bases had no gene match. Germline V gene lookup returns CDR1 LNHDA and CDR2 SQIVND (reference sequence). This CDR3 contains 13 residues. The DNA for the CDR3 is TGTGCCAGTAGTGCCGGGACAGTCTACGAGCAGTACTTC. Amino acid sequence: CASSAGTVYEQYF.